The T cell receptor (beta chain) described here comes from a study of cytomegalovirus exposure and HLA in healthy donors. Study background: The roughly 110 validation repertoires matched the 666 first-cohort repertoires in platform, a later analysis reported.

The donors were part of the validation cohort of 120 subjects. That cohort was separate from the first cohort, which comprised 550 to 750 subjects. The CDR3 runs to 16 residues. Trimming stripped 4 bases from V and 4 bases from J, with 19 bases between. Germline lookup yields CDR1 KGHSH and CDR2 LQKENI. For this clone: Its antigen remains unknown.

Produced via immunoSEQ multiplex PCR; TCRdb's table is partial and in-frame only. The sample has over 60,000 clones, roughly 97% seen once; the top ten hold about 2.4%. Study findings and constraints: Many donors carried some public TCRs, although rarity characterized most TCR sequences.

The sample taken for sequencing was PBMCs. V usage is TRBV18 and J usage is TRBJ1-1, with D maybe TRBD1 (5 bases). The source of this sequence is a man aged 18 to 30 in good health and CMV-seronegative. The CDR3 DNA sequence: TGTGCCAGCTCACGGACGGATACAGGTGGGTTCACTGAAGCTTTCTTT. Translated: CASSRTDTGGFTEAFF.